This TCR beta chain was sequenced during a study of long-term antiretroviral therapy in people with HIV. Study-level background: The earliest samples came from an era when ART typically awaited falling CD4 counts.

Turning to this clone: The antigen is unknown.

Study results and caveats: Among HIV repertoires, CDR3 length ranges were narrower than those of controls. Those clones which expanded before ART made up the dominant part of the repertoire at all time points. Older ART regimens may have been in use when blood was drawn between the mid-2000s and the late 2010s.

Survey-level resolution applied to immunoSEQ assay v3.0. The method was immunoSEQ multiplex PCR; TCRdb's version includes in-frame clones alone and lacks a portion of them. Among 31,000 or so clones listed, about 96% were seen once. This clonotype was obtained from a man aged 25-45 years with HIV. The sequencing here drew on unsorted PBMCs, taken 6.6 years after starting antiretroviral therapy.

The CDR3 spells CASSLAGAYNEQFF. The CDR3 coding sequence is TGTGCCAGCAGCTTAGCGGGTGCCTACAATGAGCAGTTCTTC. The chain is built from TRBV7-3 and TRBJ2-1, with D perhaps TRBD2 (5 bases). There are 14 residues in the CDR3. Germline V gene lookup returns CDR1 SGHTA and CDR2 FQGTGA. V shed 2 bases and J shed 2 bases, with 7 bases lying between them.